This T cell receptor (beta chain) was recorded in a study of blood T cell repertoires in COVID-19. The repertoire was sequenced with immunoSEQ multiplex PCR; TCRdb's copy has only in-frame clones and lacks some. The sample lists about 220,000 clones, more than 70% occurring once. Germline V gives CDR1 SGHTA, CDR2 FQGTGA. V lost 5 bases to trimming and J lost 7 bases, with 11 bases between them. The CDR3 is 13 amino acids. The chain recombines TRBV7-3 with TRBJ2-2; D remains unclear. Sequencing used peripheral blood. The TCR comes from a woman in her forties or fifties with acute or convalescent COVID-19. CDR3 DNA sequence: TGTGCCAGCAGCCTGCTCTCGGTCGGGGAGCTGTTTTTT. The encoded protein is CASSLLSVGELFF.